Shown below are 31 T cell receptor beta chains from a single sample sequenced in a study of cytomegalovirus exposure and HLA in healthy donors. In the PCR, 60 Vbeta and 13 Jbeta primers were used. Measured with immunoSEQ multiplex PCR; TCRdb has only the in-frame clones, and not every one. Altogether 180,000 or so clones are present, about 80% being singletons, with the ten largest covering more than 2%. The sequenced material came from PBMCs. The receptors stem from a young woman in good health and CMV-seropositive.

J is TRBJ1-6 and V is TRBV6-5, with TRBD1 identical over 9 bases. J gave up 10 bases and V 3 bases, and 7 bases lay outside the gene matches. The CDR3 runs to 15 residues. Germline CDR1 and CDR2: MNHEY and SVGAGI. The CDR3 DNA follows: TGTGCCAGCAGTTATGGACAGGGGCATTTATCACCCCTCCACTTT. The encoded protein is CASSYGQGHLSPLHF.

This rearrangement joins TRBV29-1 to TRBJ2-7; unclear D gene. The V end lost 1 base, the J end lost 3 bases, and 4 bases lay between the germline ends. Germline assignment: CDR1 SQVTM and CDR2 ANQGSEA. This CDR3 region has 11 residues. CDR3 loop: CSVEARYEQYF. The CDR3 coding sequence is TGCAGCGTTGAAGCGCGCTACGAGCAGTACTTC.

V usage is TRBV7-9 and J usage is TRBJ2-3, with TRBD1 identical over 7 bases. The germline V gene has CDR1 SEHNR and CDR2 FQNEAQ (reference sequence). Losses at the gene ends were 4 bases for V and 2 bases for J; bases not matched to a gene: 9. CDR3 length equals 16 residues. The CDR3 region has the DNA TGTGCCAGCAGCTCACTGACAGGGCCATACACAGATACGCAGTATTTT. Residues: CASSSLTGPYTDTQYF.

This chain connects TRBV2 to TRBJ1-1, with D hard to call. Trimming shortened V by 4 bases and J by 4 bases, and 10 bases separated the two germline ends. The germline V gene has CDR1 SNHLY and CDR2 FYNNEI. This CDR3 spans 13 amino acids. The DNA of the CDR3 is TGTGCCAGCAGTGCGGGAATAGCCACTGAAGCTTTCTTT. It translates to CASSAGIATEAFF.

For the CDR3, the DNA is TGCGCCAGCAGTGCATTACAGCGGGAGGGACCCTTCACAGATACGCAGTATTTT. Its protein product is CASSALQREGPFTDTQYF. The chain recombines TRBV10-1 with TRBJ2-3; 10 nucleotides line up with TRBD2. The germline V gene has CDR1 WNHNN and CDR2 SYGVQD (reference sequence). The CDR3 totals 18 residues. The trim removed 4 bases at V and 2 bases at J, leaving 12 bases unmatched.

This sequence joins TRBV4-3 and TRBJ2-5; maybe TRBD1 (6 bases). CDR1 and CDR2 from the germline V gene are LGHNA and YSLEER. V shed 0 bases and J shed 2 bases, with 13 bases lying between them. The CDR3 loop spans 16 amino acids. Written as DNA, the CDR3 is TGCGCCAGCAGCCAAGACTACGGGACACTACAAGAGACCCAGTACTTC. It specifies CASSQDYGTLQETQYF.

The chain uses TRBV29-1 and TRBJ1-4; possible D gene TRBD1, 5 bases. With 0 bases removed from V and 6 bases from J, the gap between germline ends came to 8 bases. Germline lookup yields CDR1 SQVTM and CDR2 ANQGSEA. The CDR3 is 13 amino acids. CDR3 loop: CSVEEGGDEKLFF. The CDR3 DNA sequence: TGCAGCGTTGAAGAGGGAGGGGATGAAAAACTGTTTTTT. Full variable domain (outside the CDR3, taken from reference TRBV29-1 and TRBJ1-4): SAVISQKPSRDICQRGTSLTIQCQVDSQVTMMFWYRQQPGQSLTLIATANQGSEATYESGFVIDKFPISRPNLTFSTLTVSNMSPEDSSIYLCSVEEGGDEKLFFGSGTQLSVL.

The genes are TRBV5-1 and TRBJ2-1; 7 nucleotides align to TRBD2. From germline, CDR1 is SGHRS and CDR2 YFSETQ. Trimming at V came to 2 bases and at J to 6 bases, leaving 5 bases not matched to a gene. The CDR3 totals 14 residues. In DNA, the CDR3 is TGCGCCAGCAGCTTTACGGGAGGAGGCAATGAGCAGTTCTTC. Amino acid sequence: CASSFTGGGNEQFF. The full variable domain, with the rest looked up from reference TRBV5-1 and TRBJ2-1, is KAGVTQTPRYLIKTRGQQVTLSCSPISGHRSVSWYQQTPGQGLQFLFEYFSETQRNKGNFPGRFSGRQFSNSRSEMNVSTLELGDSALYLCASSFTGGGNEQFFGPGTRLTVL.

This clone was observed once. The chain is built from TRBV5-6 and TRBJ2-2; the match to TRBD2 covers 13 bases. The V gene end was trimmed by 4 bases and the J gene end by 6 bases; junction bases not matched to a gene: 9. Germline CDR1 SGHDT, CDR2 YYEEEE. CDR3 length: 17 amino acids. CDR3 DNA: TGTGCCAGCAGCCACCGACTAGCGGGGGGCCTCGCCGGGGAGCTGTTTTTT. Translation gives CASSHRLAGGLAGELFF.

This rearrangement joins TRBV5-1 to TRBJ2-1; D perhaps matches TRBD1 (7 bases). This CDR3 comprises 16 residues. V was shortened by 5 bases and J by 9 bases, with 24 bases between the two germline ends. Germline assignment: CDR1 SGHRS and CDR2 YFSETQ. Here the CDR3 DNA reads TGCGCCAGCAGTCAGGAAGACAGGGTCCAGGGAGGTGAGCAGTTCTTC. It encodes CASSQEDRVQGGEQFF.

This chain connects TRBV30 to TRBJ2-3, with 11 bases lining up with TRBD2. Per the germline V gene, CDR1 is GTSNPN and CDR2 is SVGIG (reference sequence). The length of the CDR3 is 15 residues. V lost 4 bases to trimming and J lost 4 bases; unmatched junction nucleotides: 7. CDR3 nucleotide sequence: TGTGCCTGGACCCAGCTAGCGGGGGGTTCAGATACGCAGTATTTT. Translation gives CAWTQLAGGSDTQYF.

The chain employs TRBV6-6 and TRBJ1-6; no definite D call. The CDR3 has 12 residues. V was trimmed by 7 bases and J by 4 bases, leaving 5 bases between them. Germline lookup yields CDR1 MNHNY and CDR2 SVGAGI (reference sequence). As DNA, the CDR3 is TGTGCCAGCACCGTATATAATTCACCCCTCCACTTT. Protein: CASTVYNSPLHF.

V is TRBV9 and J is TRBJ2-1; TRBD2 agrees at 7 bases. This CDR3 is built from 16 residues. J was trimmed by 8 bases and V by 0 bases; bases with no gene match: 11. Germline V gene lookup returns CDR1 SGDLS and CDR2 YYNGEE. Here the CDR3 DNA reads TGTGCCAGCAGCGTAGAGGCGGGAGATGGGCGGTATGAGCAGTTCTTC. Translation: CASSVEAGDGRYEQFF.

This chain uses TRBV7-2 with TRBJ2-1, with D maybe TRBD2 (5 bases). Per germline, CDR1 SGHTA and CDR2 FQGNSA. The CDR3 is 14 amino acids. V lost 5 bases and J 4 bases, leaving 12 bases between the germline ends. As DNA, the CDR3 is TGTGCCAGCAGCCCCGCGACGGGGTACAATGAGCAGTTCTTC. As protein: CASSPATGYNEQFF.

This chain connects TRBV7-2 to TRBJ2-7; tentatively, D is TRBD2 (6 bases). The V end lost 2 bases, the J end lost 2 bases, and 16 bases lay between the germline ends. The CDR3 contains 16 residues. Germline assignment: CDR1 SGHTA and CDR2 FQGNSA. As DNA, the CDR3 is TGTGCCAGCAGCTTAAAAATGGCGGGACGAACCTACGAGCAGTACTTC. Translated: CASSLKMAGRTYEQYF.

This clone was seen a single time. The chain joins TRBV27 to TRBJ1-5, with 7 positions matching TRBD1. Looked up from germline, CDR1 is MNHEY and CDR2 is SMNVEV (reference sequence). The CDR3 covers 17 residues. Trimming removed 5 bases from V and 0 bases from J; junction bases left unmatched: 10. This chain's CDR3 is CASSLLSGQHSNQPQHF. For the CDR3, the DNA is TGTGCCAGCAGTCTTTTATCGGGACAGCATAGCAATCAGCCCCAGCATTTT.

The table lists this clone with a few counts. The rearrangement uses TRBV7-2 and TRBJ1-2, with D perhaps matching TRBD1 (6 bases). The CDR3 loop spans 14 amino acids. V lost 5 bases, J lost 4 bases, and 14 bases lay in between. Germline V gives CDR1 SGHTA, CDR2 FQGNSA. The chain's CDR3 is CASSPRDTAYGYTF. The DNA for the CDR3 is TGTGCCAGCAGCCCCCGGGACACGGCCTATGGCTACACCTTC.

CDR3 amino acids: CASKRWVVRKTEAFF. In nucleotides, the CDR3 is TGTGCCAGCAAGCGGTGGGTGGTAAGAAAAACTGAAGCTTTCTTT. V usage is TRBV2 and J usage is TRBJ1-1, with unresolved D. The length of the CDR3 is 15 residues. V was clipped by 7 bases and J by 5 bases, with 20 bases between them. Germline V gives CDR1 SNHLY, CDR2 FYNNEI.

This clone was detected ten times or more. The gene calls are TRBV5-4 and TRBJ2-3; possibly TRBD1 for D (5 bases). Germline assignment: CDR1 SGHNT and CDR2 YYREEE (reference sequence). CDR3 length equals 15 residues. V lost 3 bases and J 2 bases, leaving 13 bases between the germline ends. As DNA, the CDR3 is TGTGCCAGCAGCTCGACGCACAGGAACACAGATACGCAGTATTTT. As protein: CASSSTHRNTDTQYF.

The rearrangement links TRBV27 to TRBJ2-1; a weak D match, TRBD2 (6 bases). The V gene's germline CDR1 is MNHEY and CDR2 SMNVEV (reference sequence). V was clipped by 6 bases and J by 0 bases, with 9 bases between them. The length of the CDR3 is 14 residues. The CDR3 coding sequence is TGTGCCAGCAGGGAGCGGGCCTCCTACAATGAGCAGTTCTTC. Protein product: CASRERASYNEQFF.

The V gene is TRBV1, the J gene TRBJ2-1; TRBD1 is taken as the D call from the table, unchecked against the DNA. TRBV1 is reported as a pseudogene. The CDR3 loop spans 16 amino acids. CDR3 loop: CTSSQVRQENNHEQFF. CDR3 nucleotides: TGCACCAGCAGCCAAGTCAGACAGGAAAATAACCATGAGCAGTTCTTC.

The chain joins TRBV28 to TRBJ1-3; possibly TRBD1 for D (5 bases). The CDR3 covers 11 residues. Trimming took 10 bases from V and 4 from J, leaving 8 bases between them. Germline V gene data show CDR1 as MDHEN and CDR2 as SYDVKM. In DNA form, the CDR3 reads TGTGCCACCAAGGGGGGAAACACCATATATTTT. It is translated as CATKGGNTIYF.

V and J are TRBV9 and TRBJ2-5; 9 nucleotides align to TRBD2. The CDR3 spans 14 residues. CDR1 and CDR2 from the germline V gene are SGDLS and YYNGEE. V trimming: 0 bases; J trimming: 5 bases; junction bases outside the gene matches: 2. Here the CDR3 DNA reads TGTGCCAGCAGCGTAGATCTAGCGGGGGAGACCCAGTACTTC. Its translation is CASSVDLAGETQYF.

This chain joins TRBV19 and TRBJ2-3; D might be TRBD1 (5 bases). The CDR3 is made up of 13 amino acids. Germline V lookup: CDR1 LNHDA, CDR2 SQIVND (reference sequence). Trimming took off 8 bases at V and 2 bases at J, with 11 bases between the two ends. The CDR3 reads CASARQITDTQYF. The CDR3 nucleotides are TGTGCCAGTGCACGACAGATCACAGATACGCAGTATTTT.

The chain combines TRBV6-5 with TRBJ2-7; 9 nucleotides align to TRBD1. The germline V gene has CDR1 MNHEY and CDR2 SVGAGI. This CDR3 is 15 amino acids long. Losses at the gene ends were 8 bases for V and 5 bases for J; bases not matched to a gene: 13. The DNA for the CDR3 is TGTGCCAGCGGGGGATGGGGACAGGGCCCGCACGAGCAGTACTTC. It translates to CASGGWGQGPHEQYF.

The chain uses TRBV7-8 and TRBJ2-7; TRBD2 matches 8 bases. From germline, CDR1 is SGHVS and CDR2 FQNEAQ. The CDR3 consists of 16 residues. V gave up 3 bases and J gave up 4 bases; unmatched junction bases: 11. CDR3 coding DNA: TGTGCCAGCAGCTTTTCGCCGGGACTAGATCTTTACGAGCAGTACTTC. Encoded protein: CASSFSPGLDLYEQYF.

The chain couples TRBV30 to TRBJ2-7, with D maybe TRBD2 (5 bases). Trimming took 1 base from V and 7 from J, leaving 8 bases between them. The CDR3 runs 11 residues. The germline CDR1 and CDR2 sequences are GTSNPN and SVGIG (reference sequence). The CDR3 protein is CAWSAGWEQYF. CDR3 DNA sequence: TGTGCCTGGAGTGCGGGATGGGAGCAGTACTTC.

The chain is built from TRBV19 and TRBJ2-1; 10 bases map to TRBD1. The CDR3 sequence is 16 residues long. The germline CDR1 and CDR2 sequences are LNHDA and SQIVND (reference sequence). The trim removed 6 bases at V and 9 bases at J, leaving 14 bases unmatched. The DNA of the CDR3 is TGTGCCAGTAGCGACCCCGGGACAGGGGTAACAGGTGAGCAGTTCTTC. This sequence encodes CASSDPGTGVTGEQFF.

This clone has just one count. The chain employs TRBV19 and TRBJ1-3; D not resolved. V lost 6 bases and J 4 bases, leaving 13 bases between the germline ends. The germline CDR1 and CDR2 sequences are LNHDA and SQIVND (reference sequence). The CDR3 runs 14 residues. The CDR3 DNA follows: TGTGCCAGTAGCATCAGAGCGGCCGGAAACACCATATATTTT. Its translation: CASSIRAAGNTIYF.

This clone was counted only a few times. The CDR3: CASSQGRVYNSPLHF. CDR3 sequence (DNA): TGTGCCAGCAGCCAAGGGAGAGTGTATAATTCACCCCTCCACTTT. The V and J genes are TRBV14 and TRBJ1-6; no clear D gene. Germline CDR1 reads SGHDN; CDR2 reads FVKESK. The CDR3 extends over 15 amino acids. V shed 1 base and J shed 4 bases, with 8 bases lying between them.

This chain joins TRBV7-2 and TRBJ2-1, with D possibly matching TRBD2 (5 bases). The length of the CDR3 is 17 residues. V shed 5 bases and J shed 7 bases, with 24 bases lying between them. The germline V gene has CDR1 SGHTA and CDR2 FQGNSA. CDR3 DNA: TGTGCCAGCAGCCCCGTTTTGGCTAGCAGTCAAGGTAATGAGCAGTTCTTC. Its translation: CASSPVLASSQGNEQFF.